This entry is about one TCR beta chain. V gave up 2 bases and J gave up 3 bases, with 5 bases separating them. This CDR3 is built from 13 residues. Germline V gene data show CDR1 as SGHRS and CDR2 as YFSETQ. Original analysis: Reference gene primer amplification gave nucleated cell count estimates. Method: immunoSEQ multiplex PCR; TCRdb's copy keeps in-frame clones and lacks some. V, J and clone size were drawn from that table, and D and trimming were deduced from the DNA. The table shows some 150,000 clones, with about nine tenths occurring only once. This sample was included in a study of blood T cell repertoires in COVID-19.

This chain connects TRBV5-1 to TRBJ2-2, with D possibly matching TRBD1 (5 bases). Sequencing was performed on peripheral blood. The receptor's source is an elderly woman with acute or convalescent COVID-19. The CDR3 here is CASSLQDTGELFF. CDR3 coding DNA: TGCGCCAGCAGCTTACAGGACACCGGGGAGCTGTTTTTT.